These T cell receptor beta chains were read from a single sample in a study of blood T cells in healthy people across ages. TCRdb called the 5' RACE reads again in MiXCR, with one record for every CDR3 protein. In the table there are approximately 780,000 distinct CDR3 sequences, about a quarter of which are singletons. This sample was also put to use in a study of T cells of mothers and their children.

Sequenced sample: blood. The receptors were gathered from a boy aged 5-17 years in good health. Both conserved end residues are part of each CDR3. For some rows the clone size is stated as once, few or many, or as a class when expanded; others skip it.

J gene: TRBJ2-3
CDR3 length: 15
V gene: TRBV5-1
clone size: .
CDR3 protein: CASSLGRGGQDTQYF

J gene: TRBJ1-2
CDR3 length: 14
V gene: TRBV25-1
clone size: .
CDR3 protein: CASSESGQIYGYTF

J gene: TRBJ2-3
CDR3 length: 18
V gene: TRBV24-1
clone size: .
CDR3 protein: CATSDPGTSGGATDTQYF

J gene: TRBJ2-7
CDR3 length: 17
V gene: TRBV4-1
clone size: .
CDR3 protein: CASSQGPPDSILYEQYF

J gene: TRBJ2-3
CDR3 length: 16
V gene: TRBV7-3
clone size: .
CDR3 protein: CASSQGLAGRADTQYF

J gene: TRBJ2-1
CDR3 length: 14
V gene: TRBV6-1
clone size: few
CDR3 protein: CASPIGGAKGEQFF

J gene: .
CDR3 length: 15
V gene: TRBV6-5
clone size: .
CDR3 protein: CASARSQVPYNEQFF

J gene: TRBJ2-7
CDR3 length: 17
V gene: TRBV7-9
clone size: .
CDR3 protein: CASSFVGGLGAFYEQYF

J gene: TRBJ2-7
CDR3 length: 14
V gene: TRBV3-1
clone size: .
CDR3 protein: CASSRGQGFYEQYF

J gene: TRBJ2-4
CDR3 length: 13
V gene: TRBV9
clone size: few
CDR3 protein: CASSVGGGGIQYF